This paragraph covers one T cell receptor (beta chain) sequence. Antigen specificity is unknown. Germline V gene lookup returns CDR1 SGHKS and CDR2 YYEKEE (reference sequence). CDR3 length equals 16 residues. Trimming took 5 bases from V and 5 from J, leaving 22 bases between them. The sample belongs to a study of blood T cells in healthy people across ages. Whole-study findings and limits: It was not known whether donors were CMV positive (a possible confounder of expanded clonotype changes). Both naive CD4+ cell counts and diversity were greater in long-lived donors than in aged donors. Samples with more naive T cells showed higher observed beta diversity.

Together with a sample-barcoded 5' primer, a J-beta primer mix was included in a second PCR lasting about 7 to 11 cycles. Each CDR3 protein is one row after TCRdb ran MiXCR on the 5' RACE reads. The repertoire has about 680,000 distinct CDR3 sequences, 49% of them found once; the top ten carry 30% to 40%. The receptor comes from an older woman in good health. The sequenced sample was blood. The chain joins TRBV5-5 to TRBJ2-5, with D possibly being TRBD1 or TRBD2 (7 bases each). CDR3 nucleotides: TGTGCCAGCAGTCGGCCAGGGGGGGCCGGGCAGGAGACCCAGTACTTC. Translated: CASSRPGGAGQETQYF.